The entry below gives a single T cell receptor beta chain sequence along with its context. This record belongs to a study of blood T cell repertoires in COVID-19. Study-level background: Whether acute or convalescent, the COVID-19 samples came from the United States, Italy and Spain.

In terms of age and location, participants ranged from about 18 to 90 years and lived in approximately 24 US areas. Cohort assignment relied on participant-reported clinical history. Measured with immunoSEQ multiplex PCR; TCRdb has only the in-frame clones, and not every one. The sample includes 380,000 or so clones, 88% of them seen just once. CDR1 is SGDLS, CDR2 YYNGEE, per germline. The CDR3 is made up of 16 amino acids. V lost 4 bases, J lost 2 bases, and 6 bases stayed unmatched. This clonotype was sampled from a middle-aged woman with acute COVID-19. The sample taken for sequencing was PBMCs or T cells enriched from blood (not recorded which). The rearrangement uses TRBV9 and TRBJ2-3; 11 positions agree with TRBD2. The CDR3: CASSSGLADLTDTQYF. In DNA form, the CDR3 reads TGTGCCAGCAGCTCGGGACTAGCGGACCTCACAGATACGCAGTATTTT.